Below, one TCR beta chain is given with its context. Its target is unknown. This sample is part of a study of T cells expressing NK-cell markers. Looking at the study overall: Repertoires of TCR beta were obtained from T cells sorted as CD3+CD56+NKG2C+, CD3+CD56+NKG2C- and CD3+CD56-NKG2C+. Seven sequenced donors out of eight were HCMV-seropositive, one seronegative.

Study observations and caveats: Leadership of the CD3+CD56-NKG2C+ fraction also belonged to these clonotypes in a handful of donors.

Germline CDR1 reads DFQATT; CDR2 reads SNEGSKA (reference sequence). This CDR3 has 12 residues. Reanalyzing the 5' RACE reads, TCRdb keeps one entry per CDR3 protein, without DNA. The sample includes 500,000 to 700,000 distinct CDR3 sequences. The clonotype originates from a man aged 18 to 29 in good health. The chain combines TRBV20-1 with TRBJ1-1. Material: blood T cells: a sorted CD56 or NKG2C T cell subset, CD4+ or CD8+ T cells, or bulk PBMC T cells (not recorded which). This chain's CDR3 is CSAPRSGTEAFF.